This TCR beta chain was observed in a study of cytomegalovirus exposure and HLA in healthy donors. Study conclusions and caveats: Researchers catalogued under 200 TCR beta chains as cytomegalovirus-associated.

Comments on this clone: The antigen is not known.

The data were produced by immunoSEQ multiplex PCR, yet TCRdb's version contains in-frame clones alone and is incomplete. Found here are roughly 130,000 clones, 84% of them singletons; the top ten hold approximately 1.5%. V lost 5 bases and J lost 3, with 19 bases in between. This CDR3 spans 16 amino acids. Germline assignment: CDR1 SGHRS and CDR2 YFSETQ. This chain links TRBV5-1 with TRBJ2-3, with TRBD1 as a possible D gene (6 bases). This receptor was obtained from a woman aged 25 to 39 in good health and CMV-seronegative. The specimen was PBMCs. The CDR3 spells CASRVTGTSFTDTQYF. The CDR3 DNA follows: TGCGCCAGCAGGGTAACCGGGACATCTTTTACAGATACGCAGTATTTT. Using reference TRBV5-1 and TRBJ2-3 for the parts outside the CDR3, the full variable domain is KAGVTQTPRYLIKTRGQQVTLSCSPISGHRSVSWYQQTPGQGLQFLFEYFSETQRNKGNFPGRFSGRQFSNSRSEMNVSTLELGDSALYLCASRVTGTSFTDTQYFGPGTRLTVL.